This T cell receptor (beta chain) was obtained from a study of CD8+CD57+ T cells in acquired aplastic anemia (dated by TCRdb to about 2018). Regarding the research as a whole: A mean of about 3.2 ug of DNA, ranging from about 0.19 to 27.4 ug, was extracted from sorted CD4+ and CD8+ cells. Mean read counts for healthy donor samples were about 10 million for CD4+ cells and around 11 million for CD8+ cells.

According to the germline V gene, CDR1 reads MDHEN and CDR2 reads SYDVKM. CDR3 length: 16 amino acids, cysteine to phenylalanine. CDR3 DNA is the only sequence kept; it has 48 bases, read in frame from the first base. Trimming takes 6 bases from V and 1 base from J, and the germline ends sit 16 bases apart. In the study, sorted CD4+ and CD8+ blood T cells from patients with severe aplastic anemia and from healthy subjects underwent deep sequencing of TCR repertoires. Ficoll-Paque density gradient centrifugation was used to isolate peripheral blood mononuclear cells. Before DNA was extracted, CD4+ and CD8+ T cells were sorted using either FACS or magnetic beads. Overall results and qualifications from the work: Around 31 CD8+ CDR3 sequences were shared between patients and controls but appeared highly expressed in patients and within their immunodominant clones. Patients and healthy controls showed no significant difference in CD8+ Simpson's diversity (P=0.060).

A word on this clonotype: Its cognate antigen has yet to be identified. The record has no base qualities; no much larger clone is one base away.

Profiling of TCR beta VDJ combinations and CDR3 sequences used genomic DNA as the template. TCR repertoire sequencing was run on an Illumina HiSeq 2000. Concerning the study's data processing: Repertoires were assessed using TRBV/TRBJ rearrangement plots, CDR3 size and DJ length profiles, and Simpson's diversity index. Whichever DNA sequence was most abundant in the deep sequencing data was defined as the immunodominant clone. CDR3 amino acid sequences were checked for sharing across subjects and were also compared against the VDJdb database and published repertoires. TCRdb trimmed public reads at Q25 via fastp, called clones via MiXCR and kept in-frame beta chains. Rows are unified per CDR3 protein, each entry keeping the most common DNA and genes. It is TCRdb's table, rather than the study itself, that gives the V and J calls and clone size. In all, the sample holds 180,000 or so distinct CDR3 sequences, and around half of those were seen once. Approximately 2.9% of the sample goes to the ten largest clones.

The TCR comes from a human donor in good health. Sequences were obtained from sorted CD4+, CD8+, or CD8+CD57+ T cells (not recorded which) from PBMCs. The sequence is built from TRBV28 and TRBJ1-3; perhaps TRBD1 is the D gene, with 5 bases matching. The CDR3 loop reads CASRATGTQSGNTIYF. In nucleotide form, the sequence is TGTGCCAGCAGGGCAACAGGAACCCAATCTGGAAACACCATATATTTT.